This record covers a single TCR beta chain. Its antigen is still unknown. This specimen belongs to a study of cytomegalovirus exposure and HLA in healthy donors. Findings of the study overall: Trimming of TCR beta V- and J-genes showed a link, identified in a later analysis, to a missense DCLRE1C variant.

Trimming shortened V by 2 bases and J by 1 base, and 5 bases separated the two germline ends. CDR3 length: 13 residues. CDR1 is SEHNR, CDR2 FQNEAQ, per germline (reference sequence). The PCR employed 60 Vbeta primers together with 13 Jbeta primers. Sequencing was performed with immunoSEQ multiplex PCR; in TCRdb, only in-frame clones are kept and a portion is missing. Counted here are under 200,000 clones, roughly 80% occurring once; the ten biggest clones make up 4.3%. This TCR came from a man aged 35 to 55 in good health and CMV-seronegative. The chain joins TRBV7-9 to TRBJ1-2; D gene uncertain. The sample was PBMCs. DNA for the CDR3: TGTGCCAGCAGCTTAACAGATAACTATGGCTACACCTTC. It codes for CASSLTDNYGYTF.